The 26 T cell receptor beta chains presented below share a single source sample, sequenced in a study of blood T cell repertoires in COVID-19. Using immunoSEQ multiplex PCR, the repertoire was profiled, and TCRdb retains in-frame clones only, with some absent. This sample has 200,000 to 250,000 clones, with 70% to 85% found just once. The source material was PBMCs or T cells enriched from blood (not recorded which). These receptors were collected from a woman aged 60-70 years who had recovered from COVID-19.

This clone was counted only a few times. The CDR3 spells CASSQDSTEAFF. DNA for the CDR3: TGTGCCAGCTCACAAGACAGCACTGAAGCTTTCTTT. This chain joins TRBV18 and TRBJ1-1; a weak D match, TRBD1 (5 bases). The germline V and J ends were trimmed by 4 bases and 4 bases, with 7 bases remaining between them. The germline V gene encodes CDR1 KGHSH and CDR2 LQKENI. This CDR3 spans 12 amino acids.

The V gene is TRBV7-2, the J gene TRBJ2-1; 10 nucleotides line up with TRBD2. The CDR3 contains 15 residues. J lost 6 bases, V lost 9 bases, and 11 bases had no gene match. Germline CDR1 reads SGHTA; CDR2 reads FQGNSA. This CDR3 reads CASITGTSASNEQFF. In nucleotides, the CDR3 is TGTGCCAGTATAACCGGGACTAGCGCCTCCAATGAGCAGTTCTTC. The full variable domain, its missing parts supplied by reference TRBV7-2 and TRBJ2-1, is GAGVSQSPSNKVTEKGKDVELRCDPISGHTALYWYRQSLGQGLEFLIYFQGNSAPDKSGLPSDRFSAERTGGSVSTLTIQRTQQEDSAVYLCASITGTSASNEQFFGPGTRLTVL.

The chain is built from TRBV21-1 and TRBJ1-1; the table assigns TRBD1, which was not confirmed against the DNA. TRBV21-1 is a pseudogene. This CDR3 contains 16 residues. CDR3 in DNA: TGTGCCAGCAGCCAACCCCAGGGTCGGGTAAGCACTGAAGCTTTCTTT. This sequence encodes CASSQPQGRVSTEAFF.

The CDR3: CASSPSRIEQYF. CDR3 DNA: TGTGCCAGCAGTCCTAGCAGAATCGAGCAGTACTTC. This rearrangement joins TRBV6-5 to TRBJ2-7; D is possibly TRBD2 (5 bases). The germline V gene has CDR1 MNHEY and CDR2 SVGAGI. The V gene lost 5 bases and the J gene lost 6 bases, with 11 bases spanning the gap. The CDR3 has 12 residues.

In nucleotides, the CDR3 is TGTGCCAGTAGTCCGGACAGGGCAGGGGTGGGAGAGACCCAGTACTTC. Encoded protein: CASSPDRAGVGETQYF. The rearrangement links TRBV19 to TRBJ2-5, with TRBD1 matching 8 bases. CDR1 and CDR2 from the germline V gene are LNHDA and SQIVND (reference sequence). The V segment lost 5 bases and the J segment 4 bases; nucleotides outside the gene matches: 12. This CDR3 has 16 amino acids.

The V gene is TRBV11-2, the J gene TRBJ2-3; 9 positions match TRBD1. The V segment lost 5 bases and the J segment 4 bases; nucleotides outside the gene matches: 4. CDR1 is SGHAT and CDR2 is FQNNGV in the germline V gene. The CDR3 is 14 residues long. CDR3 sequence (DNA): TGTGCCAGCAGCCCACGACAGGGGGCAGATACGCAGTATTTT. This gives the protein CASSPRQGADTQYF.

This clone has a count of ten or more. The chain carries TRBV9 and TRBJ2-3; 9 bases line up with TRBD2. The CDR3 runs to 17 residues. The germline V gene encodes CDR1 SGDLS and CDR2 YYNGEE. Trimming at V came to 3 bases and at J to 4 bases, leaving 12 bases not matched to a gene. The CDR3 coding sequence is TGTGCCAGCAGCGATGCCCTTAAGCGGGGGGTATCAGATACGCAGTATTTT. Translated, it gives CASSDALKRGVSDTQYF.

This rearrangement joins TRBV7-9 to TRBJ1-5; 9 bases map to TRBD1. Germline lookup yields CDR1 SEHNR and CDR2 FQNEAQ (reference sequence). The V gene end was trimmed by 5 bases and the J gene end by 7 bases; junction bases not matched to a gene: 6. There are 14 residues in the CDR3. The CDR3 bases are TGTGCCAGCAGCCTAGGGACAGGGTACCAGCCCCAGCATTTT. Translated: CASSLGTGYQPQHF.

The V and J genes are TRBV9 and TRBJ2-2, with 13 positions matching TRBD2. The germline V gene has CDR1 SGDLS and CDR2 YYNGEE. The V gene end was trimmed by 4 bases and the J gene end by 4 bases; junction bases not matched to a gene: 7. This CDR3 is 17 amino acids long. CDR3 sequence: CASSNRLAGGLTGELFF. The CDR3 DNA reads TGTGCCAGCAGCAACCGACTAGCGGGGGGCCTCACCGGGGAGCTGTTTTTT.

The chain joins TRBV3-1 (or the pseudogene TRBV3-2) to TRBJ1-1; D unresolved. CDR3 length: 11 amino acids. V was clipped by 3 bases and J by 8 bases, with 7 bases between them. Germline CDR1 and CDR2: LGHDT and YNNKEL (reference sequence). The CDR3 DNA reads TGTGCCAGCAGCCACCGCCAGGAAGCTTTCTTT. Encoded protein: CASSHRQEAFF.

This clone came up once. CDR3 bases: TGTGCCAGCAGTTACTCAGGGGTCTACGAGCAGTACTTC. Translation: CASSYSGVYEQYF. The J gene is TRBJ2-7, the V gene TRBV6-6; maybe TRBD1 (5 bases). V dropped 0 bases and J dropped 3 bases, with 6 bases sitting between them. CDR1 is MNHNY, CDR2 SVGAGI, per germline (reference sequence). The CDR3 length is 13 residues.

The gene calls are TRBV6-5 and TRBJ1-1; 8 positions match TRBD1. The length of the CDR3 is 15 residues. The V gene end was trimmed by 2 bases and the J gene end by 4 bases; junction bases not matched to a gene: 6. Germline V gene lookup returns CDR1 MNHEY and CDR2 SVGAGI. The DNA of the CDR3 is TGTGCCAGCAGTTACAGAGCAGGGGGCGGCACTGAAGCTTTCTTT. Translation gives CASSYRAGGGTEAFF.

This clone was found once. The rearrangement joins TRBV13 to TRBJ1-3; 8 positions match TRBD1. Germline V gene sequence: CDR1 PRHDT, CDR2 FYEKMQ (reference sequence). V shed 4 bases and J 6 bases; nucleotides not matched to a gene: 5. The CDR3 totals 14 residues. CDR3 bases: TGTGCCAGCAGCTACCCAGGGGGCTCAAACACCATATATTTT. Translating it yields CASSYPGGSNTIYF.

The chain carries TRBV25-1 and TRBJ1-6; TRBD1 might be the D (5 bases). The CDR3 spans 14 residues. Germline CDR1 reads MGHDK; CDR2 reads SYGVNS. Between the trimmed V and J ends, which lost 6 bases and 5 bases, there was a span of 11 bases. CDR3 nucleotides: TGTGCCAGCAGCTGGCAGGGTCATAATTCACCCCTCCACTTT. This encodes CASSWQGHNSPLHF. The full variable domain, completed using reference TRBV25-1 and TRBJ1-6, is EADIYQTPRYLVIGTGKKITLECSQTMGHDKMYWYQQDPGMELHLIHYSYGVNSTEKGDLSSESTVSRIRTEHFPLTLESARPSHTSQYLCASSWQGHNSPLHFGNGTRLTVT.

This chain links TRBV6-2 or TRBV6-3 with TRBJ2-1; weak D call: TRBD1 (5 bases). CDR3 length: 14 amino acids. Germline CDR1 reads MNHEY; CDR2 reads SVGEGT. V was pared by 2 bases and J by 3 bases, with 8 bases between. The CDR3, as DNA: TGTGCCAGCAGTTACGGGGCAGGCTACAATGAGCAGTTCTTC. As protein: CASSYGAGYNEQFF.

This clone has a handful of counts. V and J are TRBV10-3 and TRBJ1-5; D is uncertain. Germline-derived CDR1 and CDR2 are ENHRY and SYGVKD. Trimming stripped 2 bases from V and 0 bases from J, with 14 bases between. The CDR3 extends over 17 amino acids. The CDR3 DNA sequence: TGTGCCATCAGTGAGGTAGGGAGTAGTAATAGCAATCAGCCCCAGCATTTT. This codes for CAISEVGSSNSNQPQHF.

The chain joins TRBV6-5 to TRBJ1-2; D uncertain. This CDR3 contains 15 residues. CDR1 and CDR2 (germline): MNHEY, SVGAGI. V shed 2 bases and J shed 2 bases, with 12 bases lying between them. CDR3: CASSYRLGDNYGYTF. CDR3 bases: TGTGCCAGCAGTTACCGCCTGGGCGACAACTATGGCTACACCTTC.

This chain uses TRBV6-6 with TRBJ1-2, with TRBD1 identical over 10 bases. The junction had 9 bases not matched to a gene; V was cut back by 6 bases and J by 8 bases. Germline assignment: CDR1 MNHNY and CDR2 SVGAGI (reference sequence). The CDR3 spans 14 residues. The CDR3 protein is CASSPNGQGVGYTF. CDR3 nucleotide sequence: TGTGCCAGCAGCCCAAATGGACAGGGGGTAGGCTACACCTTC.

The chain joins TRBV7-8 to TRBJ2-6; tentative D call: TRBD1 (5 bases). The V and J ends lost 7 bases and 8 bases respectively, with 18 bases between them. The CDR3 totals 15 residues. Germline CDR1 is SGHVS and CDR2 is FQNEAQ. The CDR3 spells CASTNRAAGTNVLTF. CDR3 DNA: TGTGCCAGCACCAATAGGGCCGCAGGGACCAACGTCCTGACTTTC.

The rearrangement uses TRBV18 and TRBJ1-6; 8 bases map to TRBD1. CDR3 length equals 16 residues. Germline values: CDR1 KGHSH, CDR2 LQKENI. Trimming removed 4 bases from V and 6 bases from J; junction bases left unmatched: 8. For the CDR3, the DNA is TGTGCCAGCTCACTACGACAGGGGAGGAGTAATTCACCCCTCCACTTT. Amino acids: CASSLRQGRSNSPLHF.

The chain links TRBV19 to TRBJ1-1; tentatively, D is TRBD1 (5 bases). Between the trimmed V and J ends, which lost 5 bases and 1 base, there was a span of 17 bases. CDR1 is LNHDA and CDR2 is SQIVND in the germline V gene (reference sequence). This CDR3 is built from 16 residues. CDR3 loop: CASSGVQGVGNTEAFF. The CDR3 nucleotides are TGTGCCAGTAGTGGCGTCCAGGGCGTAGGGAACACTGAAGCTTTCTTT.

This clone has more than one count but fewer than ten. The J gene is TRBJ2-5, the V gene TRBV1; whether TRBD2, the table's D call, matches the DNA was not checked. TRBV1 is a recognized pseudogene. CDR3 size: 14 residues. CDR3 nucleotides: TGCACCAGCAGCCAACCGGGAATACAAGAGACCCAGTACTTC. Protein sequence: CTSSQPGIQETQYF.

The genes are TRBV6-6 and TRBJ2-1; TRBD2 matches at 12 bases. This CDR3 is 16 amino acids long. Germline V gene data show CDR1 as MNHNY and CDR2 as SVGAGI (reference sequence). Trimming removed 5 bases from V and 10 bases from J; junction bases left unmatched: 12. This CDR3 reads CASSHTSGGPVKEQFF. As DNA, the CDR3 is TGTGCCAGCAGTCATACTAGCGGGGGGCCGGTAAAAGAGCAGTTCTTC.

This clone has only a few counts. The rearrangement joins TRBV27 to TRBJ1-5; no reliable D call. Trimming shortened V by 3 bases and J by 2 bases, and 14 bases separated the two germline ends. This CDR3 comprises 16 residues. Germline V gene sequence: CDR1 MNHEY, CDR2 SMNVEV (reference sequence). CDR3 in DNA: TGTGCCAGCAGTTTCGCGCCCCGAGTAGGCAATCAGCCCCAGCATTTT. It encodes CASSFAPRVGNQPQHF.

V gene TRBV6-5 combines with J gene TRBJ2-5; TRBD2 matches at 8 bases. The CDR3 contains 14 residues. The V segment lost 4 bases and the J segment 5 bases; nucleotides outside the gene matches: 6. CDR1 and CDR2 (germline): MNHEY, SVGAGI. The chain's CDR3 is CASSWSGGMETQYF. CDR3 sequence (DNA): TGTGCCAGCAGTTGGAGCGGGGGAATGGAGACCCAGTACTTC.

This sequence joins TRBV6-5 and TRBJ2-7; D is unresolved. CDR3 length: 14 residues. V lost 2 bases, J lost 0 bases, and 8 bases lay in between. Germline values: CDR1 MNHEY, CDR2 SVGAGI. The CDR3 is CASSYQQHSYEQYF. DNA of the CDR3: TGTGCCAGCAGTTACCAACAACACTCCTACGAGCAGTACTTC.